This T cell receptor (beta chain) was profiled in a study of PD-1 blockade in classical Hodgkin lymphoma. Here immunoSEQ multiplex PCR was the method, and the copy in TCRdb shows in-frame clones only, minus some. The sample lists roughly 7,000 clones; roughly 86% were seen once. The germline gives CDR1 SNHLY, CDR2 FYNNEI. V shed 7 bases and J 4 bases; nucleotides not matched to a gene: 8. This CDR3 contains 15 residues. Every single patient, without exception, relapsed after autologous stem cell transplantation, and brentuximab vedotin exposure varied. In its sample, this clone was seen once. Its antigen is still unknown. General observations from the study: When set against healthy donors, newly diagnosed patients were reported to show lower baseline TCR diversity. It was among complete responders that baseline diversity resembled that of newly diagnosed patients. CD4+ TCR diversity, unlike CD8+, climbed significantly by C4D1. Prior therapy or disease activity may underlie the repertoire differences, whose causes remain undefined.

The specimen was peripheral blood mononuclear cells (PBMCs), collected at baseline. The V and J genes are TRBV2 and TRBJ2-3; 10 bases match TRBD1. This clonotype was sampled from a human donor with classical Hodgkin lymphoma. In DNA, the CDR3 is TGTGCCAGCATTCTGGACAGGGGGAAGGCAGATACGCAGTATTTT. Translation: CASILDRGKADTQYF.